This entry lists 20 T cell receptor beta chains sequenced from one sample in a study of T-cell reconstitution after alpha-beta-depleted transplantation in children. Library preparation (for TCRbeta) was performed with unique molecular identifiers. Each CDR3 protein is one row after TCRdb ran MiXCR on the PCR reads. The data contain more than 150,000 distinct CDR3 sequences, 14% to 15% of them singletons. This specimen was PBMCs from the stem cell graft donor, taken from the stem cell graft. The origin of the receptors is a human donor who donated a stem cell graft to a child with acute lymphoblastic leukemia.

This clonotype was seen ten or more times. The DNA of the CDR3 is TGTGCCAGCAGCTTAAGTTTTCGGGAGGCCCAGTACTTC. Its protein product is CASSLSFREAQYF. V gene TRBV7-9 combines with J gene TRBJ2-5; 7 bases line up with TRBD2. With 2 bases clipped from V and 9 bases from J, the junction kept 6 bases outside the gene matches. Germline V CDR1 and CDR2: SEHNR, FQNEAQ (reference sequence). The CDR3 spans 13 residues.

As for this clonotype: This may be a read error, as it is one base from a much larger clone. Without the conserved terminal phenylalanine or tryptophan, this CDR3 likely stems from a read error. The V gene is TRBV13, the J gene TRBJ2-5; no clear D gene. CDR1 is PRHDT, CDR2 FYEKMQ, per germline (reference sequence). The CDR3 contains 14 residues. Trimming cost V 5 bases and J 2 bases, with 12 bases left between them. The DNA of the CDR3 is TGTGCCAGCAGCCAACAACAGATTCAAGAGACCCAGTACTAC. Translating gives CASSQQQIQETQYY.

This clonotype was seen many times. The chain combines TRBV5-1 with TRBJ2-1, with 7 bases aligning to TRBD2. Germline V lookup: CDR1 SGHRS, CDR2 YFSETQ. This CDR3 has 14 amino acids. V lost 3 bases, J lost 9 bases, and 9 bases stayed unmatched. This chain's CDR3 is CASSSGLELSEQFF. The CDR3 nucleotides are TGCGCCAGCAGCTCCGGACTAGAATTGAGTGAGCAGTTCTTC.

This chain uses TRBV10-3 with TRBJ2-4; D not resolved. CDR1 is ENHRY and CDR2 is SYGVKD in the germline V gene. The CDR3 runs to 14 residues. V lost 3 bases, J lost 1 base, and 7 bases lay in between. CDR3 region: CAISDLGAKNIQYF. DNA of the CDR3: TGTGCCATCAGTGACCTCGGGGCCAAAAACATTCAGTACTTC.

The V call is TRBV28, the J call TRBJ2-3; TRBD1 matches at 10 bases. The CDR3 extends over 15 amino acids. V lost 11 bases and J lost 4; bases outside the gene matches: 12. Germline loops: CDR1 MDHEN, CDR2 SYDVKM. The CDR3 protein is CAGSTGGDDSDTQYF. In DNA form, the CDR3 reads TGTGCCGGCTCGACAGGGGGCGACGACTCAGATACGCAGTATTTT.

This clonotype was seen many times. CDR3 residues: CASSSRFNEQFF. CDR3 coding DNA: TGCGCCAGCAGCAGTAGGTTCAATGAGCAGTTCTTC. The V and J genes are TRBV5-1 and TRBJ2-1; unclear D gene. The germline CDR1 and CDR2 sequences are SGHRS and YFSETQ. The ends were cut back, 4 bases at V and 6 bases at J, with 8 bases in the middle. The CDR3 runs to 12 residues. The variable domain in full, completed from reference TRBV5-1 and TRBJ2-1, reads KAGVTQTPRYLIKTRGQQVTLSCSPISGHRSVSWYQQTPGQGLQFLFEYFSETQRNKGNFPGRFSGRQFSNSRSEMNVSTLELGDSALYLCASSSRFNEQFFGPGTRLTVL.

This clonotype was observed at least ten times. The V call is TRBV10-3, the J call TRBJ2-3; TRBD1 agrees at 7 bases. Germline V lookup: CDR1 ENHRY, CDR2 SYGVKD. V shed 4 bases, J shed 4 bases, and the junction held 5 bases outside the gene matches. This CDR3 contains 14 residues. CDR3 protein: CAISGQGRADTQYF. The DNA of the CDR3 is TGTGCCATCAGTGGACAGGGTCGGGCAGATACGCAGTATTTT.

This clonotype was recorded many times. The chain employs TRBV25-1 and TRBJ1-5; 8 bases are shared with TRBD1. There are 20 residues in the CDR3. Germline-derived CDR1 and CDR2 are MGHDK and SYGVNS. With V trimmed by 1 base and J by 5 bases, 19 bases remained unmatched. The CDR3 DNA reads as TGTGCCAGCAGTGAATCCCCCCTCAACCATTCGACAGGGGCAGATCAGCCCCAGCATTTT. Amino acid sequence: CASSESPLNHSTGADQPQHF.

This clonotype appeared many times. The chain joins TRBV7-2 to TRBJ2-3; 10 bases fit TRBD2. V was pared by 2 bases and J by 3 bases, with 11 bases of the junction left unmatched. Germline lookup yields CDR1 SGHTA and CDR2 FQGNSA. The CDR3 consists of 18 residues. The CDR3 DNA reads as TGTGCCAGCAGCTTAAGGGCTAGCGGGAGCATGGGGACAGATACGCAGTATTTT. Translated, it gives CASSLRASGSMGTDTQYF.

This chain joins TRBV20-1 and TRBJ2-1; 9 bases are a match to TRBD2. The CDR3 runs 15 residues. Trimming took 4 bases from V and 4 from J; bases not matched to a gene: 8. CDR1 is DFQATT, CDR2 SNEGSKA, per germline (reference sequence). For the CDR3, the DNA is TGCAGTGCTATAGTAGCGGGGGACTTTTACAATGAGCAGTTCTTC. Its protein is CSAIVAGDFYNEQFF.

This clonotype was picked up many times. The chain carries TRBV7-8 and TRBJ2-5; D uncertain. V dropped 5 bases and J dropped 2 bases, with 12 bases sitting between them. The CDR3 is made up of 14 amino acids. The V gene's germline CDR1 is SGHVS and CDR2 FQNEAQ. In DNA, the CDR3 is TGTGCCAGCAGCCTTCAAAATATACAAGAGACCCAGTACTTC. Encoded protein: CASSLQNIQETQYF.

The chain employs TRBV7-8 and TRBJ2-7; perhaps TRBD1 as D (6 bases). Trimming removed 3 bases from V and 0 bases from J, with 15 bases in between. The CDR3 totals 16 residues. Per the germline V gene, CDR1 is SGHVS and CDR2 is FQNEAQ. CDR3 nucleotide sequence: TGTGCCAGCAGCTTCGCGACAGGACCCAGCTCCTACGAGCAGTACTTC. Translation: CASSFATGPSSYEQYF.

A note on this clonotype: A read error may be the cause here, since a much bigger clone is one base away. The chain has TRBV12-3 or TRBV12-4 and TRBJ2-2; D uncertain. There are 14 residues in the CDR3. The CDR3 sequence: CATSDQMKTGELFF. CDR3 in DNA: TGTGCCACCAGTGACCAAATGAAAACCGGGGAGCTGTTTTTT.

Many counts were recorded for this clonotype. The V and J genes are TRBV7-9 and TRBJ1-1; D perhaps matches TRBD1 (5 bases). CDR3 length: 12 amino acids. CDR1 is SEHNR and CDR2 is FQNEAQ in the germline V gene (reference sequence). Trimming took 1 base from V and 6 from J, leaving 6 bases between them. Here the CDR3 reads CASSLGGSEAFF. The DNA for the CDR3 is TGTGCCAGCAGCTTAGGGGGCTCTGAAGCTTTCTTT. Looking up the rest from reference TRBV7-9 and TRBJ1-1 gives the full variable domain: DTGVSQNPRHKITKRGQNVTFRCDPISEHNRLYWYRQTLGQGPEFLTYFQNEAQLEKSRLLSDRFSAERPKGSFSTLEIQRTEQGDSAMYLCASSLGGSEAFFGQGTRLTVV.

About this clonotype: This sequence may be a read error, since a much larger clone differs from it by one base. The J gene is TRBJ2-1, the V gene TRBV7-2, with D hard to call. Germline V gene sequence: CDR1 SGHTA, CDR2 FQGNSA. V lost 3 bases and J lost 0, with 12 bases in between. This CDR3 has 16 residues. CDR3 region: CASSFVGRGSYNEQFF. The CDR3 DNA is TGTGCCAGCAGCTTTGTTGGGCGAGGCTCCTACAATGAGCAGTTCTTC.

With respect to this clonotype: One junction end does not reproduce the germline sequence, and a read error may be involved. The V call is TRBV7-9, the J call TRBJ1-2; D is uncertain. Germline CDR1 reads SEHNR; CDR2 reads FQNEAQ (reference sequence). This CDR3 comprises 12 residues. CDR3 in amino acids: CASSFGQSPPYF. The CDR3 nucleotides read TGTGCCAGCAGCTTTGGGCAGTCGCCCCCGTACTTC.

This clonotype was counted at least ten times. The chain uses TRBV7-9 and TRBJ2-1; D possibly corresponds to TRBD2 (6 bases). Germline V gene data show CDR1 as SEHNR and CDR2 as FQNEAQ (reference sequence). The V and J ends lost 0 bases and 0 bases respectively, with 12 bases between them. The CDR3 runs 17 residues. CDR3 bases: TGTGCCAGCAGCTTAGCGTTAGGAGCGGGCTCCTACAATGAGCAGTTCTTC. This translates into CASSLALGAGSYNEQFF.

This clonotype was found many times. CDR3 DNA: TGTGCCAGCAGTGATAGGACAGGGGGCCATCAGCCCCAGCATTTT. Its protein product is CASSDRTGGHQPQHF. This chain connects TRBV12-3 or TRBV12-4 to TRBJ1-5, with TRBD1 matching 11 bases. The CDR3 totals 15 residues. V was clipped by 5 bases and J by 5 bases; unmatched bases: 5.

The chain uses TRBV12-3 or TRBV12-4 and TRBJ2-1; 7 bases agree with TRBD2. There are 14 residues in the CDR3. Germline trimming cut 5 bases from V and 7 bases from J; bases unmatched to any gene: 8. CDR3 sequence reads: CASSPTSPRNEQFF. The CDR3 DNA follows: TGTGCCAGCAGTCCGACTAGCCCTCGGAATGAGCAGTTCTTC.

The CDR3 loop reads CSARPESPSYNEQFF. The CDR3 coding sequence is TGCAGTGCCCGACCGGAGTCCCCCTCCTACAATGAGCAGTTCTTC. The chain is built from TRBV20-1 and TRBJ2-1; unclear D gene. Trimming pared 6 bases from V and 0 bases from J, leaving 15 bases between. Germline CDR1 and CDR2: DFQATT and SNEGSKA (reference sequence). The CDR3 is 15 amino acids.